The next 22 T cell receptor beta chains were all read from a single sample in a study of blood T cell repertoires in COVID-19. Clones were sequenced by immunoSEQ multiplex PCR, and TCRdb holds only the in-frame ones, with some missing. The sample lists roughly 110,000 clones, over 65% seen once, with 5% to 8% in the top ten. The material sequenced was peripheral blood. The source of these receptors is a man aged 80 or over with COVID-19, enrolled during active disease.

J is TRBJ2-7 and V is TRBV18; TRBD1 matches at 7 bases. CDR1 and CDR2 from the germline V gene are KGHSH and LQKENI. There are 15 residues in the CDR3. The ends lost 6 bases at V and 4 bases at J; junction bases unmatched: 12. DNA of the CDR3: TGTGCCAGCTCGGGCCGGGACAGCATAGAATACGAGCAGTACTTC. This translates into CASSGRDSIEYEQYF.

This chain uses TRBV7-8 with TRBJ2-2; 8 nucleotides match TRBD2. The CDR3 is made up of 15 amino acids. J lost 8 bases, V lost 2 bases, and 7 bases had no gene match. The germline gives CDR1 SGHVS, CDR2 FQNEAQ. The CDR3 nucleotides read TGTGCCAGCAGCTTATGGCGGGGGGCAGAAGGGGAGCTGTTTTTT. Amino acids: CASSLWRGAEGELFF.

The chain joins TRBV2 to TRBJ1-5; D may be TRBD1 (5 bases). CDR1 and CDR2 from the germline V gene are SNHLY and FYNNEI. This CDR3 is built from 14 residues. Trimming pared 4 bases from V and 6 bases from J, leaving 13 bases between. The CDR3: CASSVQSGFQPQHF. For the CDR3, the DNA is TGTGCCAGCAGTGTCCAGTCAGGGTTTCAGCCCCAGCATTTT.

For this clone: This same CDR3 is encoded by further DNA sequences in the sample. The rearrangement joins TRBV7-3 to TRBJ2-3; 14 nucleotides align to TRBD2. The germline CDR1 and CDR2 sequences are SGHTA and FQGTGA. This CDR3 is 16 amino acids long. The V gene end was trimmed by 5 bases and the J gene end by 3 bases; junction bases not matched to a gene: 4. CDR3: CASSPGLAGGTDTQYF. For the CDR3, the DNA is TGTGCCAGCAGCCCAGGACTAGCGGGAGGTACAGATACGCAGTATTTT.

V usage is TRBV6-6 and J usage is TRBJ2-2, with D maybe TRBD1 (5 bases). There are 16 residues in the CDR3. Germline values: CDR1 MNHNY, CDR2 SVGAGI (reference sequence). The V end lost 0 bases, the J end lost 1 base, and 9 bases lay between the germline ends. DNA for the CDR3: TGTGCCAGCAGTTACTCTACAGGCAAGAACACCGGGGAGCTGTTTTTT. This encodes CASSYSTGKNTGELFF.

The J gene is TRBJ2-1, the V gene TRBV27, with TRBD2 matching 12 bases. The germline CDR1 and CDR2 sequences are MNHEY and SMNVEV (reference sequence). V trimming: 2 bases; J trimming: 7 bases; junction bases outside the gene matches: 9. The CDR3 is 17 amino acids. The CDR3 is CASSLRPGLAGQNEQFF. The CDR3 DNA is TGTGCCAGCAGTTTACGCCCGGGACTAGCGGGCCAGAATGAGCAGTTCTTC.

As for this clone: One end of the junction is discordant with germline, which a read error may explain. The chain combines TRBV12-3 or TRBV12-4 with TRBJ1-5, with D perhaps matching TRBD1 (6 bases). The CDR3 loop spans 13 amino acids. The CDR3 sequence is CASSLATGQRQHF. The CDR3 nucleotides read TGTGCCAGCAGTTTAGCGACAGGACAGCGCCAGCATTTT.

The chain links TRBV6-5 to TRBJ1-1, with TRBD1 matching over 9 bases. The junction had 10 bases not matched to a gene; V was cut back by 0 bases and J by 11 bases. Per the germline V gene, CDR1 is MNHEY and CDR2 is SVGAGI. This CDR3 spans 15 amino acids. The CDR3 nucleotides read TGTGCCAGCAGTTACTCGACAACAGGGGGCGGGTGGGCTTTCTTT. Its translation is CASSYSTTGGGWAFF.

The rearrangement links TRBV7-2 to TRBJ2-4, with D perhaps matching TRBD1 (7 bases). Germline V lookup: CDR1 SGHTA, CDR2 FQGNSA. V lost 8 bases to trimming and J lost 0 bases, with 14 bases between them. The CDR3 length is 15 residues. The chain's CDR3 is CASAGGFLAKNIQYF. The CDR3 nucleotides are TGTGCCAGCGCAGGGGGGTTTCTAGCCAAAAACATTCAGTACTTC.

CDR3 sequence: CASKQGYEQYF. DNA of the CDR3: TGTGCCAGCAAGCAGGGTTACGAGCAGTACTTC. This sequence joins TRBV6-5 and TRBJ2-7, with D tentatively TRBD1 (5 bases). The CDR3 has 11 residues. The V gene lost 7 bases and the J gene lost 4 bases, with 8 bases spanning the gap. Looked up from germline, CDR1 is MNHEY and CDR2 is SVGAGI.

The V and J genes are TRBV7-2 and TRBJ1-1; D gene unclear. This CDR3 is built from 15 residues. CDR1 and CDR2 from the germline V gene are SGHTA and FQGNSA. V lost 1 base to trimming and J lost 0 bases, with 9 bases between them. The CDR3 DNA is TGTGCCAGCAGCTTAGGGGCCAGGATGAACACTGAAGCTTTCTTT. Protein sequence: CASSLGARMNTEAFF.

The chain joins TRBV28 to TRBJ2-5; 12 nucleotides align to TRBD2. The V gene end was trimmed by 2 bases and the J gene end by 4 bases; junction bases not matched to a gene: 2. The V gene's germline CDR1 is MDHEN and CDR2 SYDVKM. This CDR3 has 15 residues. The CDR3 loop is CASSLLAGGRETQYF. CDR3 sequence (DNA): TGTGCCAGCAGTTTACTAGCGGGAGGGCGAGAGACCCAGTACTTC.

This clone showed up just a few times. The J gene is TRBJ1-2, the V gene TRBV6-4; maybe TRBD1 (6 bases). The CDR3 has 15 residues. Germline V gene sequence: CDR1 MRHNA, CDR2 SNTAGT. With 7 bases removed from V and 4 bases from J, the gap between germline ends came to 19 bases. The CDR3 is CASKPSGALSYGYTF. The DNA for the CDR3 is TGTGCCAGCAAACCCTCAGGGGCCCTCAGCTATGGCTACACCTTC.

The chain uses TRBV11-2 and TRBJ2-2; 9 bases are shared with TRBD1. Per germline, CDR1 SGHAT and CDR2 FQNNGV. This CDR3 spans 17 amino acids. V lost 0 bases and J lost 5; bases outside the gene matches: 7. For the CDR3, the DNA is TGTGCCAGCAGCTTAGATCTTGTGACAGGGGGAACCGGGGAGCTGTTTTTT. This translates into CASSLDLVTGGTGELFF.

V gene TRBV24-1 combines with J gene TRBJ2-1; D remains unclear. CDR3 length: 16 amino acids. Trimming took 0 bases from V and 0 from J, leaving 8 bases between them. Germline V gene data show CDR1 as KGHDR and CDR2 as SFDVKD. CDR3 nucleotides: TGTGCCACCAGTGATTTGGCGTTGAGCTCCTACAATGAGCAGTTCTTC. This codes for CATSDLALSSYNEQFF.

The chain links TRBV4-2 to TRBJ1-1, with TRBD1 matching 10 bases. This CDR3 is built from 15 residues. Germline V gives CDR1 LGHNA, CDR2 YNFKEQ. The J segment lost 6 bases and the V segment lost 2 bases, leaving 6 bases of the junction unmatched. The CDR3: CASSQRDRGQPEAFF. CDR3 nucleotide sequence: TGTGCCAGCAGCCAACGGGACAGGGGACAGCCTGAAGCTTTCTTT.

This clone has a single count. CDR3 sequence (DNA): TGTGCCAGCAGCGATGCCCCGAGGGGGCGCGGCTATGGCTACACCTTC. Translated, it gives CASSDAPRGRGYGYTF. The V gene is TRBV28, the J gene TRBJ1-2, with TRBD1 matching over 7 bases. V was pared by 6 bases and J by 4 bases, with 14 bases of the junction left unmatched. The germline V gene encodes CDR1 MDHEN and CDR2 SYDVKM. The CDR3 extends over 16 amino acids.

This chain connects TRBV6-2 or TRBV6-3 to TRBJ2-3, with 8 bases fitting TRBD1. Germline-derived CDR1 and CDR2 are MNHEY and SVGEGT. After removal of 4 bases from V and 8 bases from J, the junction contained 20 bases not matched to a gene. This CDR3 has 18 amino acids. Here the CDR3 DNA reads TGTGCCAGCAGTTCCCCAGGGGGCGGATGGAGAAACCCCCTTACGCAGTATTTT. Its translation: CASSSPGGGWRNPLTQYF.

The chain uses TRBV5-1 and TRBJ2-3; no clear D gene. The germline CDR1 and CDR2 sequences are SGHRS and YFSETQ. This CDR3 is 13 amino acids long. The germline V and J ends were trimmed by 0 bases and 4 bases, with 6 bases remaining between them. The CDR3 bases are TGCGCCAGCAGCTTGGGCTCGGCAGATACGCAGTATTTT. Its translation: CASSLGSADTQYF. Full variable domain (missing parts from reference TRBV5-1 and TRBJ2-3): KAGVTQTPRYLIKTRGQQVTLSCSPISGHRSVSWYQQTPGQGLQFLFEYFSETQRNKGNFPGRFSGRQFSNSRSEMNVSTLELGDSALYLCASSLGSADTQYFGPGTRLTVL.

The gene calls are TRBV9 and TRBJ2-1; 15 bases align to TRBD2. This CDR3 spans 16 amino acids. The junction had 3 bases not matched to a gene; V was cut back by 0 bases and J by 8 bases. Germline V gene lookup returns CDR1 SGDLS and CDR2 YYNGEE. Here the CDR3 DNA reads TGTGCCAGCAGCGTAGGGACTAGCGGGAGGGCTCATGAGCAGTTCTTC. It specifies CASSVGTSGRAHEQFF.

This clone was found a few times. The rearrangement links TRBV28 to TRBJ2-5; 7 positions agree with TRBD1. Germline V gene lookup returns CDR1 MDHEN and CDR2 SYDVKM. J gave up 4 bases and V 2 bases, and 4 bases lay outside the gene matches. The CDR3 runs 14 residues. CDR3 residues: CASSLIGGSETQYF. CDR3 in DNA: TGTGCCAGCAGTTTAATAGGGGGCTCAGAGACCCAGTACTTC.

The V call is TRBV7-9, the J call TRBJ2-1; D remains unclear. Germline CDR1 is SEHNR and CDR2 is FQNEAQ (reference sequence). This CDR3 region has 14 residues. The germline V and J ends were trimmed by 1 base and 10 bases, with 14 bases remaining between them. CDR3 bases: TGTGCCAGCAGCTTAGGGTCCCGGTTGGAGGAGCAGTTCTTC. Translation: CASSLGSRLEEQFF.